This record covers a single TCR beta chain. Its antigen remains unknown. Sequencing used immunoSEQ v3. Using immunoSEQ multiplex PCR, the repertoire was profiled, and TCRdb retains in-frame clones only, with some absent. The table lists about 36,000 clones, 73% of them singletons. The CDR3 covers 15 residues. Germline CDR1 is SGHTA and CDR2 is FQGNSA. V lost 4 bases to trimming and J lost 0 bases; unmatched junction nucleotides: 3. Sample time point: pre-treatment sample, taken before nivolumab and TIL therapy. This sample is drawn from a study of TIL therapy for anti-PD-1-resistant metastatic lung cancer. Looking at the study overall: Patients then received nivolumab; progressors got lymphodepletion, TIL and IL-2. Median tumor PD-L1 proportion score was about 6%. Tumors carried a median 1.5 non-synonymous mutations per megabase.

Overall study findings and caveats: Infused TIL clonotypes partially replaced the baseline blood repertoire, then decayed over months.

The TCR was taken from a person aged 25 to 80 with non-small cell lung cancer. The V and J genes are TRBV7-2 and TRBJ2-3, with 8 bases aligning to TRBD1. The source was blood, collected at baseline. The CDR3 loop reads CASSWDRRSTDTQYF. CDR3 DNA sequence: TGTGCCAGCAGCTGGGACAGGCGGAGCACAGATACGCAGTATTTT. The entire variable domain, with the rest obtained from reference TRBV7-2 and TRBJ2-3, is as follows: GAGVSQSPSNKVTEKGKDVELRCDPISGHTALYWYRQSLGQGLEFLIYFQGNSAPDKSGLPSDRFSAERTGGSVSTLTIQRTQQEDSAVYLCASSWDRRSTDTQYFGPGTRLTVL.